The clone carrying this TCR beta chain appeared once. The CDR3 covers 15 residues. Trimming removed 5 bases at V and 0 bases at J, with 11 bases between. The V gene's germline CDR1 is SGHTA and CDR2 FQGNSA. These data belong to a study of blood T cell repertoires in COVID-19. Study overall: Acute and convalescent COVID-19 specimens originated in the United States, Italy and Spain. Sources were T cells, B-cell-depleted T cells, or PBMCs; the material itself was cDNA or gDNA.

Original analysis: Reference gene primer amplification yielded estimated nucleated cell counts. This table comes from immunoSEQ multiplex PCR, and its TCRdb copy is limited to in-frame clones, with some not included. V, J and clone size reflect that table, while D and trimming were determined from the DNA. The repertoire holds around 80,000 clones, with roughly 78% as singletons. The sequence came from a man between 60 and 75 years old with acute or convalescent COVID-19. The V and J genes are TRBV7-2 and TRBJ1-5; no clear D. The sample was peripheral blood. The CDR3 is CASSQAHYSNQPQHF. CDR3 in DNA: TGTGCCAGCAGCCAGGCCCATTATAGCAATCAGCCCCAGCATTTT.